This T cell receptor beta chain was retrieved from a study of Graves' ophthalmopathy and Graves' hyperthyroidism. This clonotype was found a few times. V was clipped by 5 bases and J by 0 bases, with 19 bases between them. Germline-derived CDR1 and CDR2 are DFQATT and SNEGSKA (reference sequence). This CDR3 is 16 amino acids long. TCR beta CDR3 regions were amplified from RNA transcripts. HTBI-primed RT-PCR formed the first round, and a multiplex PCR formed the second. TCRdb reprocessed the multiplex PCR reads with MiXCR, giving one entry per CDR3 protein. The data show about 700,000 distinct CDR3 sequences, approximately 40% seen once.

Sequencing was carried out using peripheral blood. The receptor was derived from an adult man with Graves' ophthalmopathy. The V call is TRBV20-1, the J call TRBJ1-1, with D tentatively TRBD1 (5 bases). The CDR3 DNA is TGCAGTGCTTACCTAGCGGGGCGCGGAATGAACACTGAAGCTTTCTTT. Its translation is CSAYLAGRGMNTEAFF.